One T cell receptor beta chain is described in this entry. The antigen is unknown. The second PCR ran roughly 7 to 12 cycles with a sample-barcoded 5' primer and J-beta primers. TCRdb reprocessed the 5' RACE reads via MiXCR and lists one record per CDR3 protein. The sample holds 850,000 to 950,000 distinct CDR3 sequences, less than 35% seen once. This specimen comes from a study of blood T cells in healthy people across ages. Study-wide results and caveats: A strong correlation was seen between TCR beta diversity and naive T cell percentage.

Germline V gene lookup returns CDR1 MNHEY and CDR2 SVGAGI. V lost 6 bases, J lost 7 bases, and 15 bases lay in between. The CDR3 covers 14 residues. Sequencing used blood. This chain uses TRBV6-5 with TRBJ2-2; D not resolved. The origin of this receptor is a woman older than 75 in good health. The CDR3 coding sequence is TGTGCCAGCAGCCAAGGGCTCATTCGCGGGGAGCTGTTTTTT. This sequence encodes CASSQGLIRGELFF.